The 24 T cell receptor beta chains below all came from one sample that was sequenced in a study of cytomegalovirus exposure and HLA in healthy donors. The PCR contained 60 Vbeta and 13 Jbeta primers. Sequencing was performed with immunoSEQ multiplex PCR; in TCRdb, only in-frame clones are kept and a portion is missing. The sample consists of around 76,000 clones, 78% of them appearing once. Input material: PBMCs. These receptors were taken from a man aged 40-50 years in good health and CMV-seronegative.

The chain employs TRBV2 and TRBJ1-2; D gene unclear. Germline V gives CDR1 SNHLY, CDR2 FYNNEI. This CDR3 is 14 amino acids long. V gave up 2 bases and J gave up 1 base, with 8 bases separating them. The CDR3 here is CASSERPLNYGYTF. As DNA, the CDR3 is TGTGCCAGCAGTGAACGTCCACTTAACTATGGCTACACCTTC.

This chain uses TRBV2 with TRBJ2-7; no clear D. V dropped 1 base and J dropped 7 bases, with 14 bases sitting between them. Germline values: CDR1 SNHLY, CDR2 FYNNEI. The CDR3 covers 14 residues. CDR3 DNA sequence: TGTGCCAGCAGTGAAGTTGGTGTTTACGGTGAGCAGTACTTC. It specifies CASSEVGVYGEQYF.

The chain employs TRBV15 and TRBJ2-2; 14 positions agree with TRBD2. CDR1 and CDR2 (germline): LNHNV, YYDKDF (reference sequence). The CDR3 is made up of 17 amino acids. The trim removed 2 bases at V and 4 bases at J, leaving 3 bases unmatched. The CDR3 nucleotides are TGTGCCACCAGCAGACCGGGACTAGCGGGAGTCACCGGGGAGCTGTTTTTT. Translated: CATSRPGLAGVTGELFF.

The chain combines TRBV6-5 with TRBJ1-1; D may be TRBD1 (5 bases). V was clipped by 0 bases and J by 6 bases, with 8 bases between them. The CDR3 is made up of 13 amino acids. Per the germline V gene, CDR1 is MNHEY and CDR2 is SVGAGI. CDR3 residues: CASSYSGAPEAFF. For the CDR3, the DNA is TGTGCCAGCAGTTACTCAGGGGCCCCTGAAGCTTTCTTT.

In nucleotides, the CDR3 is TGTGCCTGGAGTGACAGGATCTACGAGCAGTACTTC. Encoded protein: CAWSDRIYEQYF. The rearrangement uses TRBV30 and TRBJ2-5, with D possibly TRBD1 on 5 matching bases. The J call may be in error: the DNA end matches TRBJ2-7 better. Germline values: CDR1 GTSNPN, CDR2 SVGIG (reference sequence). The CDR3 runs 12 residues.

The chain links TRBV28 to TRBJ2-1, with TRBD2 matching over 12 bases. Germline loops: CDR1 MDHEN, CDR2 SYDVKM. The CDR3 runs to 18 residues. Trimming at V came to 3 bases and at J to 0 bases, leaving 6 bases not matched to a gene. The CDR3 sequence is CASSFGTSGFSSYNEQFF. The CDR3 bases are TGTGCCAGCAGTTTCGGGACTAGCGGGTTCAGCTCCTACAATGAGCAGTTCTTC.

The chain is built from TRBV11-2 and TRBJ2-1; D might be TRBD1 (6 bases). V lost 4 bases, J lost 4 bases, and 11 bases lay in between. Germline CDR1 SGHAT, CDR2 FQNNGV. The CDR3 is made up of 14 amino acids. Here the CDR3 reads CASSSQGQYNEQFF. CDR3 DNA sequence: TGTGCCAGCAGCTCCCAAGGACAGTACAATGAGCAGTTCTTC.

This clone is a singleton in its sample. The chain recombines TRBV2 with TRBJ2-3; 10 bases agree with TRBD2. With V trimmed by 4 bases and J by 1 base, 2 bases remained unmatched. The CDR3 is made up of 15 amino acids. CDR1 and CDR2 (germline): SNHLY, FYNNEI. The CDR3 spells CASSVGLAGTDTQYF. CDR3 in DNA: TGTGCCAGCAGTGTCGGACTAGCGGGCACAGATACGCAGTATTTT. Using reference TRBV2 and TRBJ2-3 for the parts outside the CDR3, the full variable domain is EPEVTQTPSHQVTQMGQEVILRCVPISNHLYFYWYRQILGQKVEFLVSFYNNEISEKSEIFDDQFSVERPDGSNFTLKIRSTKLEDSAMYFCASSVGLAGTDTQYFGPGTRLTVL.

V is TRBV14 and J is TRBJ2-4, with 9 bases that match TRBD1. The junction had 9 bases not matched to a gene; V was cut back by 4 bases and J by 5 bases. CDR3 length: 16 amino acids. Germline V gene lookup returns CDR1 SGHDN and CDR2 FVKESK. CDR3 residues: CASSLAGTGWQNIQYF. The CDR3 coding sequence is TGTGCCAGCAGCCTAGCCGGGACAGGGTGGCAAAACATTCAGTACTTC.

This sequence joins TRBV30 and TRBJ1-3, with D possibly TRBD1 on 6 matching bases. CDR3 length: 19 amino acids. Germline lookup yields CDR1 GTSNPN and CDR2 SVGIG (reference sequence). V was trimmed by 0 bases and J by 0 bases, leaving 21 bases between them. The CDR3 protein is CAWSVDRTPRLSSGNTIYF. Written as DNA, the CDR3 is TGTGCCTGGAGTGTCGACAGGACACCCAGACTGAGCTCTGGAAACACCATATATTTT.

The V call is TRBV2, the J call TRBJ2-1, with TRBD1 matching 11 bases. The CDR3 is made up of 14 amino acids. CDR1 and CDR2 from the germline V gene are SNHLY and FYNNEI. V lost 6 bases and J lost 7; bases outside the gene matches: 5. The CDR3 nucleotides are TGTGCCAGCAGAATCGGGACAGGGGGAAATGAGCAGTTCTTC. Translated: CASRIGTGGNEQFF.

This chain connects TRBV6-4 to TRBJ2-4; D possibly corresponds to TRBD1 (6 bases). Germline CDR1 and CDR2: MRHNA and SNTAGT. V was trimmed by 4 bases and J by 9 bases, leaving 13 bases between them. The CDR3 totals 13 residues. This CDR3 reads CASSAGAPCIQYF. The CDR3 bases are TGTGCCAGCAGTGCAGGGGCCCCTTGCATTCAGTACTTC.

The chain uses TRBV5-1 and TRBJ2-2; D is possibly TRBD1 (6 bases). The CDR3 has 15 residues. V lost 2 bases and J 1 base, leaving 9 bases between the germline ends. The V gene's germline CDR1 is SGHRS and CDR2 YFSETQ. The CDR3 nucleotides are TGCGCCAGCAGCTTAGGGGGAAGGAACACCGGGGAGCTGTTTTTT. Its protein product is CASSLGGRNTGELFF.

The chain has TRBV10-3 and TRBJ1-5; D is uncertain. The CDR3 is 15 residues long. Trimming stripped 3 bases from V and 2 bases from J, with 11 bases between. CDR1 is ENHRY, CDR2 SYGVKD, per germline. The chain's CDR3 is CAISDAYLGNQPQHF. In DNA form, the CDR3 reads TGTGCCATCAGTGATGCCTACCTGGGCAATCAGCCCCAGCATTTT.

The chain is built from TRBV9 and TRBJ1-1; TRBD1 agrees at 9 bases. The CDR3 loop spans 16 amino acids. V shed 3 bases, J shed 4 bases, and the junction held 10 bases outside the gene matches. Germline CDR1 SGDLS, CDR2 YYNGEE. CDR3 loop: CASSGSGTGSSTEAFF. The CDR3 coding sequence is TGTGCCAGCAGCGGATCCGGGACAGGGTCAAGCACTGAAGCTTTCTTT.

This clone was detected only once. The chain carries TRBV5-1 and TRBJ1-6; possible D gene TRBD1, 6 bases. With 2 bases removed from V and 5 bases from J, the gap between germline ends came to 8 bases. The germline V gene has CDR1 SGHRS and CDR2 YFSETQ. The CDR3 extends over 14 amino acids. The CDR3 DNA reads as TGCGCCAGCAGCTTCGGACAGAATAATTCACCCCTCCACTTT. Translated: CASSFGQNNSPLHF.

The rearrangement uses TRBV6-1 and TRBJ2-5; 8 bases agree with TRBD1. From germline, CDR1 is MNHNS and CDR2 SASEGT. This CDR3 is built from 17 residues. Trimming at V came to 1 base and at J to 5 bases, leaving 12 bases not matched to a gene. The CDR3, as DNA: TGTGCCAGCAGTGAAGGGGTTGGTGGCAGGGGGCTGGAGACCCAGTACTTC. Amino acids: CASSEGVGGRGLETQYF.

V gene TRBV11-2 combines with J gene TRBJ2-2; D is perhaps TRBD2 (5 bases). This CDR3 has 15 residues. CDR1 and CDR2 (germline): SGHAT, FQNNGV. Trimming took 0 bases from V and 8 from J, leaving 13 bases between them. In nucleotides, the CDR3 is TGTGCCAGCAGCTTAGAGTCCGGAGGTGCGGGGGAGCTGTTTTTT. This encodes CASSLESGGAGELFF.

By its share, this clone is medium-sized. Here the CDR3 DNA reads TGTGCCAGCAGTTACCGAAGGGGAACTGGTACAGATACGCAGTATTTT. It yields the protein CASSYRRGTGTDTQYF. This chain links TRBV6-6 with TRBJ2-3; the D gene is possibly TRBD1 (5 bases). The V end lost 2 bases, the J end lost 3 bases, and 15 bases lay between the germline ends. This CDR3 is built from 16 residues. CDR1 MNHNY and CDR2 SVGAGI come from the germline V gene (reference sequence).

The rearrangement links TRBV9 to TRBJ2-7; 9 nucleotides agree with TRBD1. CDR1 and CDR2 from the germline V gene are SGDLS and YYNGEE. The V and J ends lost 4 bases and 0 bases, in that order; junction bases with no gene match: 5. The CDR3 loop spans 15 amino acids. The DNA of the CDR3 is TGTGCCAGCAGCCTAGGGGACAGGGTCTCCTACGAGCAGTACTTC. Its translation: CASSLGDRVSYEQYF. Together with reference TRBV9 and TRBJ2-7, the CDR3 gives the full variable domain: DSGVTQTPKHLITATGQRVTLRCSPRSGDLSVYWYQQSLDQGLQFLIQYYNGEERAKGNILERFSAQQFPDLHSELNLSSLELGDSALYFCASSLGDRVSYEQYFGPGTRLTVT.

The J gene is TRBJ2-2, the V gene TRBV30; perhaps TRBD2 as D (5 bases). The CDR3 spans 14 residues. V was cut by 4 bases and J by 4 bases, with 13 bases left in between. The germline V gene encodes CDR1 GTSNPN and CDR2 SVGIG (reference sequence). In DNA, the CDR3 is TGTGCCTGGAATCTAGCAAGGTCCACCGGGGAGCTGTTTTTT. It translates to CAWNLARSTGELFF.

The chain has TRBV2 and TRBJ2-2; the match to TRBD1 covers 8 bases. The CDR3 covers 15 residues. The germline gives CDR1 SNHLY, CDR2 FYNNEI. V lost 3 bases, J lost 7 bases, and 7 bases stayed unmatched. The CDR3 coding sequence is TGTGCCAGCAGTGAGGGACAGGCTGAGTTCGGGGAGCTGTTTTTT. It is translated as CASSEGQAEFGELFF.

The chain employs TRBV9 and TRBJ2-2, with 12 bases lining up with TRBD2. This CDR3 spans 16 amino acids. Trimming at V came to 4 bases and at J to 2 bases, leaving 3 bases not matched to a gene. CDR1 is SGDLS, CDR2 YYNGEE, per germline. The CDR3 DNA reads TGTGCCAGCAGCAAACTAGCGGGAGGAAACACCGGGGAGCTGTTTTTT. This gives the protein CASSKLAGGNTGELFF.

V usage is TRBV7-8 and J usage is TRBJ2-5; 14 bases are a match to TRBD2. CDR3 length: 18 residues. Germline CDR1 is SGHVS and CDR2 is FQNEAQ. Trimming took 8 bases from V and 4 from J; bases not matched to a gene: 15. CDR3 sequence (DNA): TGTGCCAGCGGCTCGGGTTGGACTAGCGGGAGGAATGGAGAGACCCAGTACTTC. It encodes CASGSGWTSGRNGETQYF. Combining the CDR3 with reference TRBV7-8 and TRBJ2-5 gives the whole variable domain GAGVSQSPRYKVAKRGQDVALRCDPISGHVSLFWYQQALGQGPEFLTYFQNEAQLDKSGLPSDRFFAERPEGSVSTLKIQRTQQEDSAVYLCASGSGWTSGRNGETQYFGPGTRLLVL.